This TCR beta chain was observed in a study of spatial heterogeneity in lung cancer. Study-wide points: Tumor TCRs that were ubiquitous and expanded showed up in blood more at resection than follow-up.

TCR cDNA molecules each had a unique molecular identifier. TCRdb re-called the 5' RACE reads with MiXCR, one entry per CDR3 protein. The sample lists about 75,000 distinct CDR3 sequences; 13% were seen once. As regards this clonotype: Its antigen is not identified.

This CDR3 comprises 18 residues. Germline CDR1 is SNHLY and CDR2 is FYNNEI. Trimming took 6 bases from V and 4 from J; bases not matched to a gene: 18. The time point: sample taken at primary tumor resection. Whole RNA was taken from tumor, nontumor lung or frozen PBMC; it was then sequenced unsorted. The 65 or so donors had untreated early-stage non-small cell lung cancer. This receptor was identified in a male donor with early-stage non-small cell lung cancer. Material: PBMCs, obtained at surgery. This chain joins TRBV2 and TRBJ2-5, with 9 bases fitting TRBD1. CDR3 residues: CASRAPWTGAAVAETQYF. The DNA for the CDR3 is TGTGCCAGCAGAGCTCCTTGGACAGGGGCCGCGGTCGCAGAGACCCAGTACTTC.